Below are 21 T cell receptor beta chains sequenced from a single sample in a study of glioma-infiltrating T cells. The iRepertoire nested amplicon-rescue multiplex PCR amplified TCR alpha and beta CDR3s from RNA. One entry per CDR3 protein results from TCRdb running MiXCR on the multiplex PCR reads. The sample contains roughly 350,000 distinct CDR3 sequences, roughly two fifths of which appear only once. The source material was glioma tissue, nonneoplastic brain tissue, or PBMCs (not recorded which). These receptors were collected from a human donor with low-grade glioma or glioblastoma, undergoing nonglioma brain surgery, or in good health (not recorded which).

The V and J genes are TRBV7-3 and TRBJ2-1; 8 bases are shared with TRBD2. Trimming at V came to 0 bases and at J to 4 bases, leaving 2 bases not matched to a gene. The V gene's germline CDR1 is SGHTA and CDR2 FQGTGA. This CDR3 has 15 amino acids. CDR3: CASSLTSGEYNEQFF. DNA for the CDR3: TGTGCCAGCAGCTTAACTAGCGGGGAATACAATGAGCAGTTCTTC.

The chain recombines TRBV29-1 with TRBJ1-1, with D unresolved. Deletions cut 6 bases from V and 0 bases from J, with 8 bases between. The CDR3 spans 12 residues. Germline values: CDR1 SQVTM, CDR2 ANQGSEA. The CDR3 is CSVHRLNTEAFF. The CDR3 DNA reads TGCAGCGTACACCGCCTGAACACTGAAGCTTTCTTT.

This clonotype was seen a few times. It is likely a read error, because the conserved phenylalanine at the end of the CDR3 is missing. V gene TRBV6-2 or TRBV6-3 combines with J gene TRBJ2-5, with TRBD2 matching over 12 bases. Germline CDR1 and CDR2: MNHEY and SVGEGT. The CDR3 length is 13 residues. Germline trimming cut 7 bases from V and 4 bases from J; bases unmatched to any gene: 1. CDR3 coding DNA: TGTGCCAGCAAACTAGCGGGGGGAGAGACCCAGTACTCC. This gives the protein CASKLAGGETQYS.

The V and J genes are TRBV7-9 and TRBJ2-5, with 8 bases identical to TRBD1. This CDR3 spans 15 amino acids. V dropped 5 bases and J dropped 4; count of bases not matched to a gene: 9. Germline CDR1 reads SEHNR; CDR2 reads FQNEAQ (reference sequence). The DNA of the CDR3 is TGTGCCAGCAGCCCGAACAGGGGGGCAGGAGAGACCCAGTACTTC. Protein sequence: CASSPNRGAGETQYF. Looking up the rest from reference TRBV7-9 and TRBJ2-5 gives the full variable domain: DTGVSQNPRHKITKRGQNVTFRCDPISEHNRLYWYRQTLGQGPEFLTYFQNEAQLEKSRLLSDRFSAERPKGSFSTLEIQRTEQGDSAMYLCASSPNRGAGETQYFGPGTRLLVL.

This clonotype has a count of ten or more. CDR3 loop: CASSLFGGRNTDTQYF. CDR3 sequence (DNA): TGTGCCAGCAGCTTATTTGGCGGGAGGAATACAGATACGCAGTATTTT. The rearrangement joins TRBV7-2 to TRBJ2-3; 8 bases match TRBD2. Germline CDR1 is SGHTA and CDR2 is FQGNSA. V dropped 2 bases and J dropped 3; count of bases not matched to a gene: 7. The CDR3 runs to 16 residues.

This clonotype was seen many times. The chain is built from TRBV6-2 or TRBV6-3 and TRBJ2-2, with D hard to call. V lost 6 bases to trimming and J lost 5 bases, with 13 bases between them. In germline, CDR1 is MNHEY, CDR2 SVGEGT. The CDR3 is 14 residues long. The CDR3 loop reads CASSHSLMTGELFF. The CDR3 bases are TGTGCCAGCAGCCACAGCTTAATGACCGGGGAGCTGTTTTTT.

This rearrangement joins TRBV28 to TRBJ2-4; D is perhaps TRBD1 or TRBD2 (6 bases each). The CDR3 extends over 16 amino acids. The V gene lost 5 bases and the J gene lost 2 bases, with 16 bases spanning the gap. CDR1 is MDHEN, CDR2 SYDVKM, per germline. CDR3 nucleotide sequence: TGTGCCAGCAGTGAAAGGAGGGGGTTTCCCAAAAACATTCAGTACTTC. Amino acids: CASSERRGFPKNIQYF.

This clonotype occurred a few times. The V and J genes are TRBV2 and TRBJ2-5; weak D call: TRBD1 (6 bases). The length of the CDR3 is 14 residues. The germline V and J ends were trimmed by 7 bases and 1 base, with 13 bases remaining between them. Germline loops: CDR1 SNHLY, CDR2 FYNNEI. The CDR3 region is CASTGQPLQETQYF. The CDR3 region has the DNA TGTGCCAGCACCGGACAGCCTCTCCAAGAGACCCAGTACTTC.

The V call is TRBV27, the J call TRBJ2-1, with 9 bases fitting TRBD1. Losses at the gene ends were 5 bases for V and 13 bases for J; bases not matched to a gene: 9. Germline V gene lookup returns CDR1 MNHEY and CDR2 SMNVEV (reference sequence). The CDR3 sequence is 13 residues long. The CDR3 sequence: CASSLGQGAPQFF. The CDR3 coding sequence is TGTGCCAGCAGTCTGGGACAGGGAGCGCCACAGTTCTTC.

This clonotype was observed a few times. The rearrangement uses TRBV27 and TRBJ2-1, with D unclear. V was cut by 3 bases and J by 0 bases, with 12 bases left in between. CDR3 length: 16 residues. Germline CDR1 reads MNHEY; CDR2 reads SMNVEV (reference sequence). CDR3 nucleotide sequence: TGTGCCAGCAGTTTTCAGCTTTCTAGCTCCTACAATGAGCAGTTCTTC. It is translated as CASSFQLSSSYNEQFF.

This chain joins TRBV20-1 and TRBJ2-3; D remains unclear. CDR3 length: 12 amino acids. Trimming pared 2 bases from V and 2 bases from J, leaving 5 bases between. The germline gives CDR1 DFQATT, CDR2 SNEGSKA (reference sequence). The CDR3 is CSARPFTDTQYF. CDR3 sequence (DNA): TGCAGTGCTAGACCCTTCACAGATACGCAGTATTTT.

This clonotype was seen a handful of times. The CDR3 nucleotides read TGTGCCAGTAGTATAGATGGGTCGGGGGGACAGCATGAGCAGTTCTTC. Protein: CASSIDGSGGQHEQFF. This rearrangement joins TRBV19 to TRBJ2-1; either TRBD1 or TRBD2 may supply D (7 bases each). The CDR3 has 16 residues. The germline V gene encodes CDR1 LNHDA and CDR2 SQIVND (reference sequence). V was pared by 0 bases and J by 8 bases, with 17 bases between.

This clonotype was seen many times. The chain employs TRBV6-2 or TRBV6-3 and TRBJ2-3; 9 bases align to TRBD2. The CDR3 loop spans 16 amino acids. Trimming removed 1 base from V and 5 bases from J; junction bases left unmatched: 7. Germline V gene data show CDR1 as MNHEY and CDR2 as SVGEGT. The CDR3, as DNA: TGTGCCAGCAGTTACTTAGCGGGAGAGGTGGAAGATACGCAGTATTTT. This translates into CASSYLAGEVEDTQYF.

The CDR3 sequence: CASSLEGQGKGYTF. In DNA form, the CDR3 reads TGTGCCAGCAGCTTGGAAGGACAGGGAAAAGGTTACACCTTC. This chain connects TRBV5-4 to TRBJ1-2; TRBD1 matches 8 bases. Trimming cost V 0 bases and J 11 bases; bases outside gene matches: 9. Germline CDR1 and CDR2: SGHNT and YYREEE (reference sequence). The length of the CDR3 is 14 residues.

In its sample, this clonotype was seen a few times. This rearrangement joins TRBV28 to TRBJ2-1; a possible D gene is TRBD2 (6 bases). Trimming left V 6 bases short and J 0 bases short, with 15 bases between. CDR3 size: 16 residues. CDR1 MDHEN and CDR2 SYDVKM come from the germline V gene. CDR3 nucleotide sequence: TGTGCCAGCAGACCCCTAGCGCCGAGCTCCTACAATGAGCAGTTCTTC. Amino acid sequence: CASRPLAPSSYNEQFF.

This clonotype was seen ten or more times. The chain is built from TRBV28 and TRBJ2-3; TRBD1 agrees at 7 bases. Germline CDR1 reads MDHEN; CDR2 reads SYDVKM. The CDR3 is made up of 16 amino acids. V shed 6 bases and J 9 bases; nucleotides not matched to a gene: 18. The CDR3 DNA reads as TGTGCCAGCAGATACCCTCGGGACAGAGCGCGTGGGACGCAGTATTTT. Protein sequence: CASRYPRDRARGTQYF.

There are many counts of this clonotype. J is TRBJ2-7 and V is TRBV25-1, with TRBD1 matching 7 bases. Trimming at V came to 4 bases and at J to 6 bases, leaving 9 bases not matched to a gene. Germline loops: CDR1 MGHDK, CDR2 SYGVNS. The CDR3 sequence is 14 residues long. The CDR3 loop is CASSVQDRVGEQYF. In DNA, the CDR3 is TGTGCCAGCAGTGTTCAAGACAGGGTCGGCGAGCAGTACTTC.

The chain employs TRBV4-2 and TRBJ2-1; perhaps TRBD2 as D (5 bases). There are 14 residues in the CDR3. With 5 bases removed from V and 5 bases from J, the gap between germline ends came to 13 bases. CDR1 LGHNA and CDR2 YNFKEQ come from the germline V gene. This CDR3 is CASSIRTGDNEQFF. The DNA for the CDR3 is TGTGCCAGCAGCATACGGACTGGTGACAATGAGCAGTTCTTC.

V is TRBV11-1 and J is TRBJ1-1; a possible D gene is TRBD1 (6 bases). Trimming removed 0 bases at V and 4 bases at J, with 6 bases between. This CDR3 spans 13 amino acids. CDR1 and CDR2 from the germline V gene are SGHAT and FQDESV (reference sequence). The chain's CDR3 is CASSLAQGTEAFF. CDR3 nucleotide sequence: TGTGCCAGCAGCTTAGCACAGGGCACTGAAGCTTTCTTT.

The J gene is TRBJ2-3, the V gene TRBV6-5, with 7 positions matching TRBD2. V gave up 2 bases and J gave up 5 bases; unmatched junction bases: 7. This CDR3 is 15 amino acids long. Germline V CDR1 and CDR2: MNHEY, SVGAGI. The CDR3 sequence is CASSYGSRERDTQYF. For the CDR3, the DNA is TGTGCCAGCAGTTACGGTTCGCGGGAGCGAGATACGCAGTATTTT.

This clonotype was found many times. The chain has TRBV27 and TRBJ2-5; D is tentatively TRBD1 or TRBD2 (5 bases each). Trimming pared 3 bases from V and 3 bases from J, leaving 11 bases between. The CDR3 has 14 amino acids. CDR1 is MNHEY and CDR2 is SMNVEV in the germline V gene (reference sequence). This CDR3 is CASSFRGEEETQYF. The CDR3 bases are TGTGCCAGCAGTTTTAGAGGGGAAGAAGAGACCCAGTACTTC.